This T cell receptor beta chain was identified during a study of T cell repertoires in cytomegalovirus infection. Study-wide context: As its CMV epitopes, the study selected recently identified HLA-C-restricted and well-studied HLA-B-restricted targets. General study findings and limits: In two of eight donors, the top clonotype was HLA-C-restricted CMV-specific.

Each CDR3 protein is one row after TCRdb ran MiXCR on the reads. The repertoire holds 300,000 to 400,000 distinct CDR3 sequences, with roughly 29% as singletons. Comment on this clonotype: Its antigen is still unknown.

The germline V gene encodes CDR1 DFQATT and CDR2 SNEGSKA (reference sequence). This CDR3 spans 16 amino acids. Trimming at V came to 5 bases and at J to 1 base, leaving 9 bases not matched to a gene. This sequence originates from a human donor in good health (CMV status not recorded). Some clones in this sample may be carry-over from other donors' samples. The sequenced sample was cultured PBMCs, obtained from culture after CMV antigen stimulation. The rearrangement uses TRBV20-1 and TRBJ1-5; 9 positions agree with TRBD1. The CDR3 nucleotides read TGCAGTGCTCTTCACAGGGGGCGCGGAAGCAATCAGCCCCAGCATTTT. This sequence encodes CSALHRGRGSNQPQHF.